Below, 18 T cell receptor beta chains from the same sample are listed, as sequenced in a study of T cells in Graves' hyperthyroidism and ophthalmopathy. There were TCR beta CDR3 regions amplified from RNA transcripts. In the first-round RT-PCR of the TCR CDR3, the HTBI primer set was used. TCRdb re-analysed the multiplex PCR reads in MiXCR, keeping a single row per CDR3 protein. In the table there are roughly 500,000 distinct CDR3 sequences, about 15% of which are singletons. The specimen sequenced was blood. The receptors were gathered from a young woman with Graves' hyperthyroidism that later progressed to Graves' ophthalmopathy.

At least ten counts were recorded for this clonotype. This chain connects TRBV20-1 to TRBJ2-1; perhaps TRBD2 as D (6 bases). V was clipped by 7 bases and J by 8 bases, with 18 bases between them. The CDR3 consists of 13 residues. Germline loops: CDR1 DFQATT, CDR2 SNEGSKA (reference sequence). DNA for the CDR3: TGCAGTGGTGCGACCGGGAGTGGGGATGAGCAGTTCTTC. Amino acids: CSGATGSGDEQFF.

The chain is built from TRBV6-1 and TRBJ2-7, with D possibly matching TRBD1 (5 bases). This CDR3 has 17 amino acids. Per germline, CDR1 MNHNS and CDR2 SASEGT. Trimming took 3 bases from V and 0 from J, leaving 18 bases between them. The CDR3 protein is CASSDKWGKSNSYEQYF. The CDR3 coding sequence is TGTGCCAGCAGTGATAAATGGGGCAAGTCAAACTCCTACGAGCAGTACTTC.

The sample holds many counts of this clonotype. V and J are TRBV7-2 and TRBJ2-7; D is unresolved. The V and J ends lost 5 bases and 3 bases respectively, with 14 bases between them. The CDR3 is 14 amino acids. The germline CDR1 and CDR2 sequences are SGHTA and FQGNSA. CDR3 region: CASSPMGSFYEQYF. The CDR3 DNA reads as TGTGCCAGCAGCCCTATGGGCTCCTTCTACGAGCAGTACTTC.

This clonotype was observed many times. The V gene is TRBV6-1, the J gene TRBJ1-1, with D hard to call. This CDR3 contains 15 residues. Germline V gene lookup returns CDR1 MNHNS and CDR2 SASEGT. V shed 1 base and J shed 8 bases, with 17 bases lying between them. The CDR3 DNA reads TGTGCCAGCAGTGAAGGGGCGGCTGGGTCCTTCGAAGCTTTCTTT. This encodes CASSEGAAGSFEAFF.

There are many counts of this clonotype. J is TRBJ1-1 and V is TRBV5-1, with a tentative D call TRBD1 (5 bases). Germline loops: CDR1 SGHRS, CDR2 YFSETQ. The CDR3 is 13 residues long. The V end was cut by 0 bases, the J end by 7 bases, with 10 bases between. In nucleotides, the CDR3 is TGCGCCAGCAGCTTGGCTGGGGCGAATGAAGCTTTCTTT. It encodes CASSLAGANEAFF.

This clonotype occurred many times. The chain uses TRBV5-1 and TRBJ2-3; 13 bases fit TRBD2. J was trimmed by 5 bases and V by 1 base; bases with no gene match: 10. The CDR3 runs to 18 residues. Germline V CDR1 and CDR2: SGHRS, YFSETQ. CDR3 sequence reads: CASSLSGLAGAGGDTQYF. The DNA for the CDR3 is TGCGCCAGCAGCTTGAGTGGACTAGCGGGAGCCGGGGGAGATACGCAGTATTTT.

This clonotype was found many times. The CDR3: CASSLRSGRSEKLFF. CDR3 DNA sequence: TGTGCCAGCAGTTTACGATCGGGCAGGAGTGAAAAACTGTTTTTT. The rearrangement joins TRBV28 to TRBJ1-4; no firm D call. Trimming left V 2 bases short and J 7 bases short, with 14 bases between. The CDR3 extends over 15 amino acids. Germline V gives CDR1 MDHEN, CDR2 SYDVKM.

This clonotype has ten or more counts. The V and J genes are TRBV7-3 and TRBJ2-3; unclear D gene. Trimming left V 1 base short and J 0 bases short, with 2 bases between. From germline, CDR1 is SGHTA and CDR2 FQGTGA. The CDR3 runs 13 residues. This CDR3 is CASSLISTDTQYF. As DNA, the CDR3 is TGTGCCAGCAGCTTAATCAGCACAGATACGCAGTATTTT.

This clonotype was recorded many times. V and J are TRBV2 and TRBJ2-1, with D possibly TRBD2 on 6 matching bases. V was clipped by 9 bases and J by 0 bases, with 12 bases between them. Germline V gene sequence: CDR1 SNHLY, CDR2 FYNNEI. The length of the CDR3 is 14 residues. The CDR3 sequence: CARAREVSYNEQFF. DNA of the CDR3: TGTGCCAGGGCTAGGGAGGTCTCCTACAATGAGCAGTTCTTC.

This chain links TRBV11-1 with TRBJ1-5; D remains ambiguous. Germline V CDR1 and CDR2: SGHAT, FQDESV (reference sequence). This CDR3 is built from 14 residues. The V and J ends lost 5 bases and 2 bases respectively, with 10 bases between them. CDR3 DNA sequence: TGTGCCAGCAGCCCTTCCGAGCGCAATCAGCCCCAGCATTTT. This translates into CASSPSERNQPQHF.

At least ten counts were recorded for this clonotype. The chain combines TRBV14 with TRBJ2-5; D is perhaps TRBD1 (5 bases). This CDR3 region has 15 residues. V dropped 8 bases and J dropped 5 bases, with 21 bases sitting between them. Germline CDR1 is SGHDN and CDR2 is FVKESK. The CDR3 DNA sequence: TGTGCCAGCGCCCAACAGGAAGGTGGCGTGGAGACCCAGTACTTC. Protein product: CASAQQEGGVETQYF.

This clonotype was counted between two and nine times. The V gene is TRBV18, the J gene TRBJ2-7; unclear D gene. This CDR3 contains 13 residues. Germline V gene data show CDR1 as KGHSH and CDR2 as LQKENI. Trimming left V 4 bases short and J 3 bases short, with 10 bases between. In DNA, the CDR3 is TGTGCCAGCTCACGCCGAGGCCTCTACGAGCAGTACTTC. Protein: CASSRRGLYEQYF.

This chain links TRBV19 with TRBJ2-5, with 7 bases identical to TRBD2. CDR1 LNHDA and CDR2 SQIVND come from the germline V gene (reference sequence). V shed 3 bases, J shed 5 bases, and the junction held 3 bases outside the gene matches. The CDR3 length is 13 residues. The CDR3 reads CASSIPGGETQYF. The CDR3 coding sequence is TGTGCCAGTAGTATCCCCGGGGGGGAGACCCAGTACTTC.

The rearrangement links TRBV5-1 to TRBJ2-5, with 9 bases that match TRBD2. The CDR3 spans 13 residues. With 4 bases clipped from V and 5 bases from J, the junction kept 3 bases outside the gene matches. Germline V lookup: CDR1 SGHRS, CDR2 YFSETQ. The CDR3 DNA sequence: TGCGCCAGCAGCCGTAGCGGGAGTGAGACCCAGTACTTC. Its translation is CASSRSGSETQYF.

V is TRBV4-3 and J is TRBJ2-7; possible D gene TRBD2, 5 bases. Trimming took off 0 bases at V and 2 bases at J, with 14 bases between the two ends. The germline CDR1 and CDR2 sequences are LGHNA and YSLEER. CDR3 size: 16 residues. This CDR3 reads CASSQEEAATPYEQYF. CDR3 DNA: TGCGCCAGCAGCCAAGAGGAGGCAGCCACCCCCTACGAGCAGTACTTC.

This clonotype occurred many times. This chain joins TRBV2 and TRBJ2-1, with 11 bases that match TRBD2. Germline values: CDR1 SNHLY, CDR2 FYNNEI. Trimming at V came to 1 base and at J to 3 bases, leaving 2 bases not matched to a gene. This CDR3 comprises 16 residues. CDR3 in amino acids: CASSEELAGGYNEQFF. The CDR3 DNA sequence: TGTGCCAGCAGTGAAGAGCTAGCGGGAGGCTACAATGAGCAGTTCTTC.

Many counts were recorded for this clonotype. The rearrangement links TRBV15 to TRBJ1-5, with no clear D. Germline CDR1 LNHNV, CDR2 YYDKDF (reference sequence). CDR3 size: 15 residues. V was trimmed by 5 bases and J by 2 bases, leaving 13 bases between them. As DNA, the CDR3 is TGTGCCACCAGCGGGGAAGGTTCCCGCAATCAGCCCCAGCATTTT. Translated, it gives CATSGEGSRNQPQHF.

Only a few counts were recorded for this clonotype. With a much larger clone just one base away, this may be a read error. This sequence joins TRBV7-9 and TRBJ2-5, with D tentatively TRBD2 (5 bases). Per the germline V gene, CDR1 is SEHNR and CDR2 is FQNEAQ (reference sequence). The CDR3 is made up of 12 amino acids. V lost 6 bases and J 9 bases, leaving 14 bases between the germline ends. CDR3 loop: CASRTPEEAQYF. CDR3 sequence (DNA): TGTGCCAGCAGAACACCGGAGGAGGCCCAGTACTTC.